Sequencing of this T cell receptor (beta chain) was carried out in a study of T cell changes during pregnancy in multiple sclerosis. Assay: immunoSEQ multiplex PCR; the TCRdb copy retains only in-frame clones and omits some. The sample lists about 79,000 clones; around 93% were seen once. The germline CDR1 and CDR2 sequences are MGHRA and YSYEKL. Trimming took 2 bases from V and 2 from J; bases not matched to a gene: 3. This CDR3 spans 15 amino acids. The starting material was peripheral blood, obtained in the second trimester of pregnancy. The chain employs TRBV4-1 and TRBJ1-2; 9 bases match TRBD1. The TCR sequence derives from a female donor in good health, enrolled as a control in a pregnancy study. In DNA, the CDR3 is TGCGCCAGCAGCCAACTCGACAGGGGGAACTATGGCTACACCTTC. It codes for CASSQLDRGNYGYTF.